These 16 T cell receptor beta chains came from one sample sequenced in a study of T cell responses to AZD1222 COVID-19 vaccine. Using immunoSEQ multiplex PCR, the repertoire was profiled, and TCRdb retains in-frame clones only, with some absent. The sample carries roughly 150,000 clones, roughly 91% recorded once. This material consisted of peripheral blood, taken 28 days after the second AZD1222 dose. The receptors were gathered from an adult who received the AZD1222 COVID-19 vaccine.

The V and J genes are TRBV28 and TRBJ2-7, with D perhaps TRBD1 or TRBD2 (7 bases each). Germline V gene lookup returns CDR1 MDHEN and CDR2 SYDVKM. The CDR3 contains 14 residues. V lost 4 bases and J 3 bases, leaving 13 bases between the germline ends. In DNA form, the CDR3 reads TGTGCCAGCAGTTCAGGGGGGGTCTTCTACGAGCAGTACTTC. Encoded protein: CASSSGGVFYEQYF.

The chain recombines TRBV28 with TRBJ2-1; 12 bases match TRBD2. V shed 8 bases, J shed 3 bases, and the junction held 5 bases outside the gene matches. CDR1 is MDHEN, CDR2 SYDVKM, per germline. The CDR3 runs 15 residues. CDR3 protein: CASGRTSGVYNEQFF. The CDR3 DNA follows: TGTGCCAGCGGCCGGACTAGCGGGGTCTACAATGAGCAGTTCTTC.

This clone has a single count. V and J are TRBV3-1 (or the pseudogene TRBV3-2) and TRBJ1-4; D is undetermined. The CDR3 length is 16 residues. Germline V CDR1 and CDR2: LGHDT, YNNKEL (reference sequence). The V end lost 0 bases, the J end lost 6 bases, and 14 bases lay between the germline ends. The chain's CDR3 is CASSQDVWHWDEKLFF. The CDR3 DNA sequence: TGTGCCAGCAGCCAAGATGTCTGGCACTGGGATGAAAAACTGTTTTTT.

A single count supports this clone. The J gene is TRBJ1-6, the V gene TRBV9, with a possible D match to TRBD1 (5 bases). This CDR3 has 13 residues. V lost 0 bases and J 10 bases, leaving 8 bases between the germline ends. Germline CDR1 is SGDLS and CDR2 is YYNGEE. The CDR3 region has the DNA TGTGCCAGCAGCGTAGGTGCAGGGTCACCCCTCCACTTT. This codes for CASSVGAGSPLHF.

This chain uses TRBV29-1 with TRBJ2-3; TRBD1 aligns across 8 bases. The trim removed 7 bases at V and 4 bases at J, leaving 4 bases unmatched. The CDR3 loop spans 12 amino acids. The V gene's germline CDR1 is SQVTM and CDR2 ANQGSEA. Here the CDR3 DNA reads TGCAGCGCCAAGACAGGGGCAGATACGCAGTATTTT. Amino acid sequence: CSAKTGADTQYF.

The chain is built from TRBV6-5 and TRBJ1-2; a possible D gene is TRBD1 (5 bases). The CDR3 covers 12 residues. The V gene's germline CDR1 is MNHEY and CDR2 SVGAGI. Trimming pared 8 bases from V and 5 bases from J, leaving 12 bases between. CDR3 nucleotide sequence: TGTGCCAGCCGGGACGGATCGTATGGCTACACCTTC. Protein product: CASRDGSYGYTF.

The chain couples TRBV3-1 (or the pseudogene TRBV3-2) to TRBJ1-1; possibly TRBD1 for D (6 bases). CDR3 size: 19 residues. Germline V gene sequence: CDR1 LGHDT, CDR2 YNNKEL (reference sequence). V lost 2 bases, J lost 1 base, and 23 bases lay in between. CDR3: CASSQSSGLTGQPNTEAFF. The CDR3 DNA reads as TGTGCCAGCAGCCAATCATCTGGTTTGACAGGACAGCCGAACACTGAAGCTTTCTTT.

The rearrangement joins TRBV2 to TRBJ2-5; 10 nucleotides align to TRBD2. The CDR3 is made up of 14 amino acids. The germline CDR1 and CDR2 sequences are SNHLY and FYNNEI. The ends lost 7 bases at V and 2 bases at J; junction bases unmatched: 4. CDR3 nucleotide sequence: TGTGCCAGCACATCTAGCGGGGGTCAAGAGACCCAGTACTTC. As protein: CASTSSGGQETQYF.

This sequence joins TRBV5-4 and TRBJ1-3; possible D gene TRBD1, 5 bases. Germline CDR1 and CDR2: SGHNT and YYREEE (reference sequence). Between the trimmed V and J ends, which lost 4 bases and 0 bases, there was a span of 14 bases. There are 16 residues in the CDR3. The CDR3 is CASSVTGLNSGNTIYF. The DNA of the CDR3 is TGTGCCAGCAGCGTCACAGGACTGAACTCTGGAAACACCATATATTTT.

The chain combines TRBV18 with TRBJ1-1; D not certain. Germline V CDR1 and CDR2: KGHSH, LQKENI. The CDR3 spans 13 residues. Trimming cost V 3 bases and J 7 bases, with 12 bases left between them. CDR3 nucleotides: TGTGCCAGCTCACCCGGGGAGCGGTATGAAGCTTTCTTT. This codes for CASSPGERYEAFF. The complete variable domain, with remaining parts taken from reference TRBV18 and TRBJ1-1, reads NAGVMQNPRHLVRRRGQEARLRCSPMKGHSHVYWYRQLPEEGLKFMVYLQKENIIDESGMPKERFSAEFPKEGPSILRIQQVVRGDSAAYFCASSPGERYEAFFGQGTRLTVV.

This clone was detected once. Here the CDR3 DNA reads TGTGCCAGCAGCCCCCCAGGGGGCGAATTGAACACTGAAGCTTTCTTT. Protein product: CASSPPGGELNTEAFF. The rearrangement uses TRBV7-2 and TRBJ1-1; TRBD1 matches 8 bases. Germline CDR1 SGHTA, CDR2 FQGNSA. The CDR3 runs 16 residues. Trimming at V came to 5 bases and at J to 0 bases, leaving 8 bases not matched to a gene.

The V and J genes are TRBV29-1 and TRBJ1-2; D remains unclear. The germline gives CDR1 SQVTM, CDR2 ANQGSEA. CDR3 size: 13 residues. Between the trimmed V and J ends, which lost 3 bases and 4 bases, there was a span of 12 bases. The CDR3 loop is CSVDLQQFYGYTF. CDR3 in DNA: TGCAGCGTTGACTTACAGCAGTTCTATGGCTACACCTTC. Together with reference TRBV29-1 and TRBJ1-2, the CDR3 gives the full variable domain: SAVISQKPSRDICQRGTSLTIQCQVDSQVTMMFWYRQQPGQSLTLIATANQGSEATYESGFVIDKFPISRPNLTFSTLTVSNMSPEDSSIYLCSVDLQQFYGYTFGSGTRLTVV.

V gene TRBV2 combines with J gene TRBJ2-6, with D possibly matching TRBD1 (6 bases). V dropped 8 bases and J dropped 2 bases, with 13 bases sitting between them. The CDR3 extends over 15 amino acids. Per germline, CDR1 SNHLY and CDR2 FYNNEI. The CDR3 is CASLQGSTGANVLTF. The DNA for the CDR3 is TGTGCCAGCTTACAGGGTAGCACTGGGGCCAACGTCCTGACTTTC.

The chain combines TRBV21-1 with TRBJ1-4; the table's D call of TRBD1 was not tested on the DNA. TRBV21-1 is a pseudogene. This CDR3 has 16 residues. CDR3 amino acids: CASTPVLQGRDEKLFF. For the CDR3, the DNA is TGTGCCAGCACCCCAGTTTTACAGGGAAGGGATGAAAAACTGTTTTTT.

As regards this clone: The limits of the CDR3 on the DNA are not certain, so only TCRdb's listed CDR3 is given. This chain joins TRBV24-1 and TRBJ2-4; the D segment call TRBD2 is taken from the table without a DNA check. Per the germline V gene, CDR1 is KGHDR and CDR2 is SFDVKD. The CDR3 comprises 13 residues, both ends counted. The chain's CDR3 is CATSSSGVNIQYF.

V usage is TRBV6-5 and J usage is TRBJ1-6; D possibly corresponds to TRBD1 (5 bases). This CDR3 is built from 15 residues. Germline loops: CDR1 MNHEY, CDR2 SVGAGI. Trimming took 1 base from V and 7 from J, leaving 11 bases between them. Here the CDR3 reads CASSYWGGSNSPLHF. The CDR3 DNA follows: TGTGCCAGCAGTTACTGGGGGGGTTCAAATTCACCCCTCCACTTT.